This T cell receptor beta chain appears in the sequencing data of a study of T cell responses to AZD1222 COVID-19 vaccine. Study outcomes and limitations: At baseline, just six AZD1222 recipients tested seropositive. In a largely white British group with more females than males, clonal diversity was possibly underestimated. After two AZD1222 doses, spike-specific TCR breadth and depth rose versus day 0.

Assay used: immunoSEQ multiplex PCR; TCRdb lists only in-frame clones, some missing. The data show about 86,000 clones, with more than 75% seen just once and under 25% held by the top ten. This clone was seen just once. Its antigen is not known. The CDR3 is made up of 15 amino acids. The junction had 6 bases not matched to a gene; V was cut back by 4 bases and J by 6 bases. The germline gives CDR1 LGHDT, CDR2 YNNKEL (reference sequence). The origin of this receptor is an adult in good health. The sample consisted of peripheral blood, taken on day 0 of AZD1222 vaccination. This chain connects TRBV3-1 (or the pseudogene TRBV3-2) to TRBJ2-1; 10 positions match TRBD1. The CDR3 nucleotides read TGTGCCAGCAGCCGGGCATGGACAGGGGGCAATGAGCAGTTCTTC. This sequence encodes CASSRAWTGGNEQFF.